This T cell receptor beta chain is from a study of blood T cell repertoires in COVID-19. Background on the study: Material from acute and convalescent COVID-19 was sourced from the United States, Italy and Spain.

TCRdb's copy holds only in-frame clones and misses some; the assay was immunoSEQ multiplex PCR. The table has 130,000 to 150,000 clones, roughly 87% seen once. The study drew participants aged about 18 to 90 years from about two dozen US areas. Which cohort a participant joined came from the clinical history participants gave. Shortly before study entry, within 2 weeks, exposed participants had met a COVID-19 case. Germline CDR1 reads MDHEN; CDR2 reads SYDVKM. The CDR3 runs 15 residues. V lost 2 bases, J lost 6 bases, and 8 bases stayed unmatched. This receptor was identified in a middle-aged woman who had been exposed to COVID-19. The sample consisted of PBMCs or T cells enriched from blood (not recorded which). The chain is built from TRBV28 and TRBJ2-3; TRBD2 matches 7 bases. DNA for the CDR3: TGTGCCAGCAGTTTACCTAGCGGAGACCGGGATACGCAGTATTTT. This encodes CASSLPSGDRDTQYF. Using reference TRBV28 and TRBJ2-3 for the parts outside the CDR3, the full variable domain is DVKVTQSSRYLVKRTGEKVFLECVQDMDHENMFWYRQDPGLGLRLIYFSYDVKMKEKGDIPEGYSVSREKKERFSLILESASTNQTSMYLCASSLPSGDRDTQYFGPGTRLTVL.